Listed below are T cell receptor beta chains from one sample, sequenced in a study of T cell changes during pregnancy in multiple sclerosis. Clones were read by immunoSEQ multiplex PCR, and TCRdb kept only the in-frame ones, dropping some. This sample has roughly 89,000 clones; roughly 91% occur once, and the top ten carry about 4.5%. This material consisted of peripheral blood, taken in the first trimester of pregnancy. These receptors were obtained from a female donor with multiple sclerosis, enrolled in a pregnancy study. CDR3s include the opening cysteine and the closing phenylalanine or tryptophan. Fields, in order: clone size, D gene, V gene, J gene, CDR3 DNA, CDR3 protein. A D gene is named only where the DNA matches it firmly. A clone size is listed for some rows: how often the clone was seen (once, few, many), or a class if it is expanded.

.	.	TRBV5-1	TRBJ1-1	TGCGCCAGCAGCTTGACACAGGCGAACACTGAAGCTTTCTTT	CASSLTQANTEAFF
.	.	TRBV7-9	TRBJ1-2	TGTGCCAGCAGCCTCGCGGACGGACATTACTATGGCTACACCTTC	CASSLADGHYYGYTF
.	.	TRBV12-5	TRBJ1-3	TGTGCTAGTGGTTTGGTGAGTTTCGGGTACTCTGGAAACACCATATATTTT	CASGLVSFGYSGNTIYF
.	TRBD2	TRBV19	TRBJ2-1	TGTGCCAGTAGTATAGATCGAGTCGGGGGGACTTACAATGAGCAGTTCTTC	CASSIDRVGGTYNEQFF
.	TRBD1	TRBV7-8	TRBJ2-6	TGTGCCAGCAGCTGGGTCGCCGGGACAGCCAACTCTGGGGCCAACGTCCTGACTTTC	CASSWVAGTANSGANVLTF
.	TRBD2	TRBV7-8	TRBJ2-5	TGTGCCAGCAGCCCCGGAGGGGCGGGGGGAAAACAAGAGACCCAGTACTTC	CASSPGGAGGKQETQYF
.	TRBD1	TRBV14	TRBJ1-6	TGTGCCAGCAGCCAATTGGGCGCAGGGGGTAATTCACCCCTCCACTTT	CASSQLGAGGNSPLHF
once	.	TRBV14	TRBJ1-6	TGTGCCAGCAGCCAACTATCAAGGGGGAGAAATTCACCCCTCCACTTT	CASSQLSRGRNSPLHF
.	.	TRBV2	TRBJ1-6	TGTGCCAGCTTAGACGGGACGGGAGAATTTTCACCCCTCCACTTT	CASLDGTGEFSPLHF
.	.	TRBV6-5	TRBJ2-3	TGTGCCAGCAGTCCAGAATACAGCACAGATACGCAGTATTTT	CASSPEYSTDTQYF
.	.	TRBV5-8	TRBJ1-5	TGTGCCAGCAGCTGGGAGGCCGCCCCCTTAAATCAGCCCCAGCATTTT	CASSWEAAPLNQPQHF
.	.	TRBV5-6	TRBJ1-1	TGTGCCAGCAGCCTGGTTCATACAGGGAACACTGAAGCTTTCTTT	CASSLVHTGNTEAFF
.	.	TRBV18	TRBJ2-5	TGTGCCAGCTCACCGGGACTTCAAGAGACCCAGTACTTC	CASSPGLQETQYF
.	TRBD1	TRBV30	TRBJ2-2	TGTGCCTCCATGGGCCCGGCTTTGGGACAGGGATGGGGAGACACCGGGGAGCTGTTTTTT	CASMGPALGQGWGDTGELFF
.	TRBD1	TRBV5-6	TRBJ1-1	TGTGCCAGCAGCTTGTTTGGGACAGGGTTGAACACTGAAGCTTTCTTT	CASSLFGTGLNTEAFF
.	.	TRBV19	TRBJ1-4	TGTGCCAGTAGTATAGTCCCAGGGGTAGTTGAAAAACTGTTTTTT	CASSIVPGVVEKLFF
.	.	TRBV27	TRBJ1-2	TGTGCCAGCAGTTTACGGGGGGATGGCTACACCTTC	CASSLRGDGYTF
.	TRBD2	TRBV5-6	TRBJ2-3	TGTGCCAGCAGCGGAACTAGCGGGGGAGATACGCAGTATTTT	CASSGTSGGDTQYF
.	.	TRBV6-1	TRBJ2-7	TGTGCCAGCAGTGAAATCGGGCAGTACTTC	CASSEIGQYF
.	.	TRBV5-4	TRBJ2-5	TGTGCCAGCAGCCGTACAGGAGGGGAGACCCAGTACTTC	CASSRTGGETQYF
.	.	TRBV5-4	TRBJ2-5	TGTGCCAGCAGCTTGGGTGGTCGGGTACAAGAGACCCAGTACTTC	CASSLGGRVQETQYF
.	.	TRBV7-9	TRBJ1-2	TGTGCCAGCAGCCGTACCGGAGGAAAGGGAAGTGGCTACACCTTC	CASSRTGGKGSGYTF
.	.	TRBV19	TRBJ2-1	TGTGCCAGTAGTATAGGTTCGTCCTACAATGAGCAGTTCTTC	CASSIGSSYNEQFF
.	TRBD2	TRBV7-9	TRBJ2-1	TGTGCCAGCAGCTGGGAAAGCGGGGGGGCGCGTGAGCAGTTCTTC	CASSWESGGAREQFF
.	TRBD1	TRBV19	TRBJ2-1	TGTGCCAGTAGTATAGATCTCGGGACAGCCTACAATGAGCAGTTCTTC	CASSIDLGTAYNEQFF
few	.	TRBV18	TRBJ1-2	TGTGCCAGCTCACCCCGGGGGGGGAGTGAGAGCTACACCTTC	CASSPRGGSESYTF
.	TRBD1	TRBV11-3	TRBJ2-2	TGTGCCAGCAGCCGGGACAGGGTTCCCGGGGAGCTGTTTTTT	CASSRDRVPGELFF
.	.	TRBV19	TRBJ2-3	TGTGCCAGTAGTCTGTTGAGTGGAGATACGCAGTATTTT	CASSLLSGDTQYF
.	.	TRBV5-6	TRBJ2-5	TGTGCCAGCAGCTTGGGCAGGGGTCAGGAGACCCAGTACTTC	CASSLGRGQETQYF
.	TRBD1	TRBV27	TRBJ1-6	TGTGCCAGCAGTTTCGGGACAGGGCAATCACCCCTCCACTTT	CASSFGTGQSPLHF
.	TRBD1	TRBV27	TRBJ1-2	TGTGCCAGCAGTTTAGGGGCCGGGACAGCCTATGGCTACACCTTC	CASSLGAGTAYGYTF
.	.	TRBV18	TRBJ1-1	TGTGCCAGCTCCCGCAGGGATTTGGCTGAAGCTTTCTTT	CASSRRDLAEAFF
.	.	TRBV21-1	TRBJ1-1	TGTGCCAGCAGCAAGTCTTCAGGGGCTGAAGCTTTCTTT	CASSKSSGAEAFF
.	.	TRBV2	TRBJ1-4	TGTGCCAGCAGTGGCGGCAGTACTAATGAAAAACTGTTTTTT	CASSGGSTNEKLFF
.	TRBD1	TRBV18	TRBJ2-3	TGTGCCAGCTCAAACCGGACAGGGAGCACAGATACGCAGTATTTT	CASSNRTGSTDTQYF
once	.	TRBV6-5	TRBJ2-2	TGTGCCAGCCATTCCGGGGGCGGGGAGCTGTTTTTT	CASHSGGGELFF
.	TRBD2	TRBV7-9	TRBJ2-2	TGTGCCAGCAGCTTTACTAGCGGGGTGGCGACCGGGGAGCTGTTTTTT	CASSFTSGVATGELFF
once	TRBD1	TRBV27	TRBJ2-7	TGTGCCAGCAGTCTCCTTGTCCCGGGACAGGGGTGGGTATACGAGCAGTACTTC	CASSLLVPGQGWVYEQYF
.	TRBD2	TRBV5-5	TRBJ2-2	TGTGCCAGCAGCCTAGGACTAGCGCCGAACACCGGGGAGCTGTTTTTT	CASSLGLAPNTGELFF
.	.	TRBV7-2	TRBJ2-3	TGTGCCAGCAGCTTACCGACGTCACTAGTCGATACGCAGTATTTT	CASSLPTSLVDTQYF
.	.	TRBV27	TRBJ2-1	TGTGCCAGCAGTCCTCGCCGACAGGGAGGCTACAATGAGCAGTTCTTC	CASSPRRQGGYNEQFF
.	TRBD2	TRBV6-4	TRBJ2-1	TGTGCCAGCAGTGAACTAGCGGGCACAAACAATGAGCAGTTCTTC	CASSELAGTNNEQFF
.	TRBD1	TRBV28	TRBJ1-3	TGTGCCAGCAGTCCGAACAGGGGACTCTCTGGAAACACCATATATTTT	CASSPNRGLSGNTIYF
.	.	TRBV6-5	TRBJ2-1	TGTGCCAGCAGTTCCCTAGGAGGTGAGCAGTTCTTC	CASSSLGGEQFF
.	.	TRBV10-3	TRBJ2-7	TGTGCCATCAGTGAGTCTGCGGACAACACCTACGAGCAGTACTTC	CAISESADNTYEQYF
.	.	TRBV30	TRBJ2-5	TGTGCCTGGAGTGCTTCAGAGACCCAGTACTTC	CAWSASETQYF
.	.	TRBV10-3	TRBJ1-5	TGTGCCATCAGTGAGTCTGTGTCCGGGAGCAATCAGCCCCAGCATTTT	CAISESVSGSNQPQHF
few	TRBD1	TRBV27	TRBJ1-6	TGTGCCAGCAGTTTAGCAGGACAGGGCGGGAATTCACCCCTCCACTTT	CASSLAGQGGNSPLHF
.	.	TRBV5-1	TRBJ2-1	TGCGCCAGCAGCTTTCAGGGGGGCCGTCGGTTCTTC	CASSFQGGRRFF
.	TRBD1	TRBV19	TRBJ2-1	TGTGCCAGTAGTAAGGGACAGTCCTCGAACAATGAGCAGTTCTTC	CASSKGQSSNNEQFF
.	.	TRBV13	TRBJ2-3	TGTGCCAGCAGCTTTTATGGGGGGGCCTCGGGGGATACGCAGTATTTT	CASSFYGGASGDTQYF
.	TRBD1	TRBV19	TRBJ2-4	TGTGCCAGTAGTCCCGGACAGGGGGCTTTCCGCATTCAGTACTTC	CASSPGQGAFRIQYF
.	TRBD1	TRBV6-5	TRBJ2-2	TGTGCCAGCACCGCGACAGGGGGGACCGGGGAGCTGTTTTTT	CASTATGGTGELFF